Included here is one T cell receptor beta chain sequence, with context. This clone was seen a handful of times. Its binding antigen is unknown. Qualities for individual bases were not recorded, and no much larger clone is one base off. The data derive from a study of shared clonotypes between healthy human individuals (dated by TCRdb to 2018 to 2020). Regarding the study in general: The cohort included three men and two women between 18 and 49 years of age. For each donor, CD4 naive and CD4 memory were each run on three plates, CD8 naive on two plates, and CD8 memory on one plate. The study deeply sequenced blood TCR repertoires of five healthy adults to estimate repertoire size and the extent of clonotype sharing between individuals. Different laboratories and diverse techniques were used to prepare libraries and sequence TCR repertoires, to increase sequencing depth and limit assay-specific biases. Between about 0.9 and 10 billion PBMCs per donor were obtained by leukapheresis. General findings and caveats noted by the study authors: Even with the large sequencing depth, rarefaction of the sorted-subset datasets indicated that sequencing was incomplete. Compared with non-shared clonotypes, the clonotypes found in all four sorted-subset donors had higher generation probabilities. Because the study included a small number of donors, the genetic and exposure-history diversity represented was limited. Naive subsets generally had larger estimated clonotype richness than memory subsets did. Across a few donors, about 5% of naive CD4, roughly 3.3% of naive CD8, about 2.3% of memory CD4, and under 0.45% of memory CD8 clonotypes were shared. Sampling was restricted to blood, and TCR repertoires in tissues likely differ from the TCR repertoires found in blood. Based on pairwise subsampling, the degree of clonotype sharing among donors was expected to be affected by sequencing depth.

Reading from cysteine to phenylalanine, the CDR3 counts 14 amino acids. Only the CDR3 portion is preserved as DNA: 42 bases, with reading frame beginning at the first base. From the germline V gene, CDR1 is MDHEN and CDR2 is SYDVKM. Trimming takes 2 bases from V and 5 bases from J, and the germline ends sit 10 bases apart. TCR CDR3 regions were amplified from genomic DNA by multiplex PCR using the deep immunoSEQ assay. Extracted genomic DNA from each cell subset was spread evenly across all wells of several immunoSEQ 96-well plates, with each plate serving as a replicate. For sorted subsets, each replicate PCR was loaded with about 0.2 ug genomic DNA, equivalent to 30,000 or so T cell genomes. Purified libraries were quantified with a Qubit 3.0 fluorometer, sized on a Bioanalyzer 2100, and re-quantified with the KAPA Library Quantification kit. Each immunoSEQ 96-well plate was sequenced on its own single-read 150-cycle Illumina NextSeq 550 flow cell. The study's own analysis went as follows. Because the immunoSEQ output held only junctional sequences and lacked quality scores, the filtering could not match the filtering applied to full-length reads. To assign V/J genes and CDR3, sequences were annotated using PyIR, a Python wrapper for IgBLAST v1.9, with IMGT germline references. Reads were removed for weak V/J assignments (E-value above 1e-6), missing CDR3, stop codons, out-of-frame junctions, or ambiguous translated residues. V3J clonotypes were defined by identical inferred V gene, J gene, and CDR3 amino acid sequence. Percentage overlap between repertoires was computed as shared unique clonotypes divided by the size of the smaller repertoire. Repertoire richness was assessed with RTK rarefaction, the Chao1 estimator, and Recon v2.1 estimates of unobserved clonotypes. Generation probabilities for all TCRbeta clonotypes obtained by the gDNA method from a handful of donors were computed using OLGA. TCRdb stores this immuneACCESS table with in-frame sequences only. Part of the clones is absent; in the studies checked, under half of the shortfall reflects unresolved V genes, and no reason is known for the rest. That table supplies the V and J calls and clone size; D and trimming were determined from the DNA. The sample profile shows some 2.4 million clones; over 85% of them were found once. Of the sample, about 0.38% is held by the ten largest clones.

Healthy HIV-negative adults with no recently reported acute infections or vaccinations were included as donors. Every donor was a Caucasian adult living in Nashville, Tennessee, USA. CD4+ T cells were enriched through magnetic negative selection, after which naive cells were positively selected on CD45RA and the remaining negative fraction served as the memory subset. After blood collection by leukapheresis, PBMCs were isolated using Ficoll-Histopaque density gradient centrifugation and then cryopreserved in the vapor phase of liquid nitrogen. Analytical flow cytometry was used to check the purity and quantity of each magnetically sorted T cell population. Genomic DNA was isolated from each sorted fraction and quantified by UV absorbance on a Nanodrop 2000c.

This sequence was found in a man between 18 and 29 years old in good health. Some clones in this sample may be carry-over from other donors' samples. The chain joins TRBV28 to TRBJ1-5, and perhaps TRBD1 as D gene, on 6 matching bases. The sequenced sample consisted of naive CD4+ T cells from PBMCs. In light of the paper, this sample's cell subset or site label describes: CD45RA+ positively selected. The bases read TGTGCCAGCAGTTTAGGGGGCTCCCATCAGCCCCAGCATTTT. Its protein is CASSLGGSHQPQHF.